The 11 T cell receptor beta chains below were found in one sample sequenced in a study of blood T cell repertoires in COVID-19 (dated by TCRdb to about 2020). Library construction relied on the immunoSEQ multiplex PCR assay. Not all clones reach the TCRdb copy of this immuneACCESS table, which keeps in-frame sequences only. Checked studies attribute under half of the gap to unresolved V genes and leave the rest unexplained. The sample table shows tens of thousands of clones, and 75% to 90% are seen once. The ten largest clones capture less than 6% of the sample. The sequenced material came from peripheral blood. The receptors derive from a human donor in a cohort sampled during active COVID-19.

This chain joins TRBV12-2 and TRBJ1-2; the tabulated D call, TRBD1, remains unverified against the DNA. TRBV12-2 corresponds to a pseudogene. The CDR3 spans 16 residues. The CDR3 loop reads CASRFRTGQEGNGYTF. CDR3 nucleotide sequence: TGTGCAAGTCGCTTCCGAACAGGACAGGAAGGTAATGGCTACACCTTC.

The chain has TRBV5-1 and TRBJ2-3; 12 bases are shared with TRBD2. The CDR3 consists of 16 residues. Trimming at V came to 3 bases and at J to 5 bases, leaving 7 bases not matched to a gene. Germline lookup yields CDR1 SGHRS and CDR2 YFSETQ. The CDR3 DNA sequence: TGCGCCAGCAGCTCCGCTAGCGGGGGGGCCGGAGATACGCAGTATTTT. Residues: CASSSASGGAGDTQYF.

The chain carries TRBV7-2 and TRBJ2-7; 9 nucleotides agree with TRBD1. V dropped 5 bases and J dropped 4; count of bases not matched to a gene: 9. Per germline, CDR1 SGHTA and CDR2 FQGNSA. CDR3 length: 15 residues. CDR3 loop: CASSVSGTGFYEQYF. The CDR3 DNA reads TGTGCCAGCAGCGTCTCCGGGACAGGGTTTTACGAGCAGTACTTC.

The chain uses TRBV28 and TRBJ1-4, with 7 bases that match TRBD1. V shed 7 bases and J 4 bases; nucleotides not matched to a gene: 3. CDR1 and CDR2 (germline): MDHEN, SYDVKM. The CDR3 loop spans 13 amino acids. CDR3 coding DNA: TGTGCCAGCACCGGACAGGTTAATGAAAAACTGTTTTTT. It encodes CASTGQVNEKLFF.

The genes are TRBV9 and TRBJ2-5; the D is unclear. Germline V gene sequence: CDR1 SGDLS, CDR2 YYNGEE. V was trimmed by 3 bases and J by 5 bases, leaving 5 bases between them. This CDR3 has 11 amino acids. Here the CDR3 reads CASSAGETQYF. The CDR3, as DNA: TGTGCCAGCAGCGCCGGGGAGACCCAGTACTTC.

V and J are TRBV7-2 and TRBJ1-1; D not certain. CDR1 SGHTA and CDR2 FQGNSA come from the germline V gene. Trimming took 1 base from V and 6 from J, leaving 12 bases between them. The CDR3 has 14 residues. The DNA of the CDR3 is TGTGCCAGCAGCTTAGGTGGAGGGTACCCTGAAGCTTTCTTT. Translating gives CASSLGGGYPEAFF.

CDR3 bases: TGTGCCAGTAGTTCACGGCCCCTATTTGGCGGACAAGAGACCCAGTACTTC. It codes for CASSSRPLFGGQETQYF. The chain combines TRBV19 with TRBJ2-5; D is uncertain. Germline V gene lookup returns CDR1 LNHDA and CDR2 SQIVND (reference sequence). The length of the CDR3 is 17 residues. V lost 5 bases, J lost 2 bases, and 21 bases lay in between.

V is TRBV9 and J is TRBJ2-1, with a weak D call TRBD1 (7 bases). V was trimmed by 4 bases and J by 7 bases, leaving 15 bases between them. CDR3 size: 14 residues. Germline V gene lookup returns CDR1 SGDLS and CDR2 YYNGEE. CDR3 sequence: CASSWGQGGNEQFF. The CDR3 bases are TGTGCCAGCAGCTGGGGGCAGGGGGGAAATGAGCAGTTCTTC.

In this sample, this clone is medium-sized. This chain links TRBV21-1 with TRBJ1-5. TRBV21-1 represents a pseudogene. This CDR3 is built from 15 residues. The CDR3 loop reads CASSVAGVGNQPQHF. The CDR3 DNA sequence: TGTGCCAGCAGCGTCGCGGGGGTGGGAAATCAGCCCCAGCATTTT.

The genes are TRBV5-4 and TRBJ1-2; 7 bases align to TRBD1. The CDR3 is 16 residues long. V was pared by 2 bases and J by 2 bases, with 9 bases of the junction left unmatched. The V gene's germline CDR1 is SGHNT and CDR2 YYREEE (reference sequence). The CDR3 sequence is CASSFQFGTENYGYTF. The CDR3, as DNA: TGTGCCAGCAGCTTTCAGTTCGGGACAGAGAACTATGGCTACACCTTC.

This clone was picked up one time. The rearrangement uses TRBV11-3 and TRBJ2-7, with TRBD1 as a possible D gene (6 bases). Trimming pared 1 base from V and 3 bases from J, leaving 10 bases between. Germline V gene data show CDR1 as SGHNT and CDR2 as YENEEA. The length of the CDR3 is 14 residues. In nucleotides, the CDR3 is TGTGCCAGCAGCTTAGGGACAGCGATCTACGAGCAGTACTTC. Protein: CASSLGTAIYEQYF.